The T cell receptor beta chain described here comes from a study of blood T cell repertoires in COVID-19 (dated by TCRdb to about 2020). Notes on the research overall: Collaborator samples came from the United States, Italy and Spain and covered acute and convalescent phases of COVID-19. Where HLA class I and class II types were available, the types were taken from metadata supplied by the sample provider, not from assay-based typing. The material from the prospective study consisted of cDNA or gDNA derived from T cells, B-cell-depleted T cells, or PBMCs. The repertoires were released in a freely available public database meant as a resource for research on the immune response to SARS-CoV-2. The samples were drawn from two sources: the first 160 participants of the ongoing ImmuneRACE study, and 1,000 to 1,500 subjects contributed by 6 global collaborators. Deeply sampled blood TCRbeta repertoires from subjects exposed to, actively infected with, or recovered from COVID-19 were included in the dataset. Sample metadata almost always included a de-identified subject ID, COVID-19 status, age in years and sex.

The junction carries 11 bases between V and J, which are trimmed by 0 bases and 8 bases respectively. The CDR3 sequence holds 14 residues, the cysteine and phenylalanine included. The retained sequence is limited to the CDR3, 42 bases, with the frame set at the first base. Per the germline V gene, MGHDK is the CDR1 and SYGVNS is the CDR2. Each collaborating institution followed its own protocols to collect whole blood in K2EDTA tubes. Collaborator samples were shipped for TCRbeta analysis as frozen whole blood, isolated PBMCs, or DNA extracted from either sample type. Remarks on this clone: No cognate antigen has been identified for it. Per-base quality was not reported, and no clone a single base away is much larger than it.

Study-wide findings and limitations: Clinical and demographic metadata were provided uncurated, with the amount varying by source and participant.

TCRbeta CDR3 regions were amplified from genomic DNA using the immunoSEQ Assay, a bias-controlled multiplex PCR. The authors processed their data as follows. Within the assay, amplification of reference gene primers was used to estimate how many nucleated cells each sample contained. To quantify the absolute abundance of each unique TCRbeta CDR3 rearrangement, sequence reads were collapsed and filtered. For each sample, productive Simpson clonality was calculated by taking the square root of Simpson's diversity index across productive rearrangements. Not all clones reach the TCRdb copy of this immuneACCESS table, which keeps in-frame sequences only. Checked studies attribute under half of the gap to unresolved V genes and leave the rest unexplained. That table furnishes V, J and clone size, whereas the DNA furnished D and trimming. Across this sample there are roughly 180,000 clones, with 85% seen only once. The ten top clones hold under 9.5% of the sample.

The rearranged segments are TRBV25-1 and TRBJ1-3; the D gene assignment is ambiguous. What was sequenced was peripheral blood. The source is an older woman with acute or convalescent COVID-19. Here the CDR3 is given as CASSEYPQQDTIYF. The nucleotides read TGTGCCAGCAGTGAATATCCGCAGCAGGACACCATATATTTT. Reference TRBV25-1 and TRBJ1-3 genes cover what lies past the CDR3, so the full variable domain is EADIYQTPRYLVIGTGKKITLECSQTMGHDKMYWYQQDPGMELHLIHYSYGVNSTEKGDLSSESTVSRIRTEHFPLTLESARPSHTSQYLCASSEYPQQDTIYFGEGSWLTVV.